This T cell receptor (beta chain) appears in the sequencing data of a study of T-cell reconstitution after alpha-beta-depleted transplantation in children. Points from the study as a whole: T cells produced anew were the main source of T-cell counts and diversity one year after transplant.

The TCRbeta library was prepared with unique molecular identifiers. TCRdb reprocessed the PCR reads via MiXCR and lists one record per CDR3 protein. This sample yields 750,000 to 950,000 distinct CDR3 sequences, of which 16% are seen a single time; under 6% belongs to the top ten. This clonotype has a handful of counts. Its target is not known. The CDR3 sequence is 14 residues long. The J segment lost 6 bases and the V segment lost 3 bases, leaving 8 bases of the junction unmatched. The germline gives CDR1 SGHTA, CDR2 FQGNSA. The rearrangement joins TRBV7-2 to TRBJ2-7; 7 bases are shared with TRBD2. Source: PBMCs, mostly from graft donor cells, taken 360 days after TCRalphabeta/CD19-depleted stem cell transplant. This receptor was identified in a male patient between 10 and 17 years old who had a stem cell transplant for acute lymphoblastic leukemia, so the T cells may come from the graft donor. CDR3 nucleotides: TGTGCCAGCAGCTTCGGGGGAGGGGCCCTCGAGCAGTACTTC. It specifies CASSFGGGALEQYF. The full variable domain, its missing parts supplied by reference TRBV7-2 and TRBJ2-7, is GAGVSQSPSNKVTEKGKDVELRCDPISGHTALYWYRQSLGQGLEFLIYFQGNSAPDKSGLPSDRFSAERTGGSVSTLTIQRTQQEDSAVYLCASSFGGGALEQYFGPGTRLTVT.